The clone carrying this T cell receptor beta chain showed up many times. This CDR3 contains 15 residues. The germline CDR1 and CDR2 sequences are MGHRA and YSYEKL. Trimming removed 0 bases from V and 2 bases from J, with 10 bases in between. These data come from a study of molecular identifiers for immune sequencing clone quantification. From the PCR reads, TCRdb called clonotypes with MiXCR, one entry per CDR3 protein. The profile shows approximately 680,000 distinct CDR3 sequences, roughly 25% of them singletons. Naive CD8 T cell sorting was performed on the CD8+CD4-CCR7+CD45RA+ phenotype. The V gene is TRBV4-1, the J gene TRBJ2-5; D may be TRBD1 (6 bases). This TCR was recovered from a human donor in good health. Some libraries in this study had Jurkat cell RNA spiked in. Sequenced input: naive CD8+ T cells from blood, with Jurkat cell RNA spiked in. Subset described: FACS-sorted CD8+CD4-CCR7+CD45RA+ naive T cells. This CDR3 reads CASSQDRGGQETQYF. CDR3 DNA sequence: TGCGCCAGCAGCCAAGATAGAGGGGGACAAGAGACCCAGTACTTC.